The present entry profiles one T cell receptor (beta chain) with its context. What it binds is unknown. The entirety of the isolated RNA underwent reverse transcription, so expressed TCRB transcripts were sequenced. Here immunoSEQ multiplex PCR was the method, and the copy in TCRdb shows in-frame clones only, minus some. The data hold hundreds of thousands of clones, with around 15% observed a single time. This CDR3 has 13 amino acids. V shed 8 bases, J shed 2 bases, and the junction held 5 bases outside the gene matches. Per the germline V gene, CDR1 is MNHEY and CDR2 is SMNVEV (reference sequence). The data belong to a study of beta chain features in type 1 diabetes. General study findings and limits: There were fewer insertions and more deletions at the VDJ junctions of type 1 diabetes patients.

The sample comprised naive CD4+ T cells from blood. The chain joins TRBV27 to TRBJ2-7; 8 bases match TRBD1. This TCR was recovered from a man aged 18 to 30 in good health. The CDR3 loop is CASGRQGPYEQYF. The CDR3 DNA reads as TGTGCCAGCGGGAGACAGGGGCCCTACGAGCAGTACTTC.